Each of the 5 T cell receptor beta chains below was sequenced from the same sample in a study of T cell responses to AZD1222 COVID-19 vaccine. TCRdb's table, derived via immunoSEQ multiplex PCR, lists solely in-frame clones and lacks some. The sample holds around 99,000 clones, about nine tenths seen once. The input for sequencing was peripheral blood, taken 28 days after the second AZD1222 dose. The source is an adult who received the AZD1222 COVID-19 vaccine.

This clone was seen more than once but under ten times. The gene calls are TRBV7-2 and TRBJ1-2; no reliable D call. This CDR3 region has 15 residues. Germline V lookup: CDR1 SGHTA, CDR2 FQGNSA. Trimming stripped 4 bases from V and 2 bases from J, with 14 bases between. CDR3 protein: CASSSPRTGNYGYTF. DNA of the CDR3: TGTGCCAGCAGCTCACCAAGGACGGGAAACTATGGCTACACCTTC.

V and J are TRBV30 and TRBJ2-7, with TRBD1 matching 7 bases. This CDR3 is built from 14 residues. Germline-derived CDR1 and CDR2 are GTSNPN and SVGIG (reference sequence). Losses at the gene ends were 4 bases for V and 6 bases for J; bases not matched to a gene: 12. CDR3 in amino acids: CAWTKDRSRSEQYF. The CDR3 nucleotides are TGTGCCTGGACCAAGGACAGGTCTCGATCCGAGCAGTACTTC.

The chain is built from TRBV23-1 and TRBJ2-7; 7 nucleotides align to TRBD1. TRBV23-1 qualifies as an ORF whose function is uncertain. The CDR3 contains 14 residues. Losses at the gene ends were 6 bases for V and 3 bases for J; bases not matched to a gene: 8. This chain's CDR3 is CASRGGGINYEQYF. DNA of the CDR3: TGCGCCAGCAGAGGGGGCGGAATTAACTACGAGCAGTACTTC.

This clone has only a few counts. The chain links TRBV11-2 to TRBJ2-7; D perhaps matches TRBD1 (6 bases). The CDR3 is 16 amino acids. Germline-derived CDR1 and CDR2 are SGHAT and FQNNGV. The germline V and J ends were trimmed by 0 bases and 3 bases, with 15 bases remaining between them. The CDR3 protein is CASSLDEQGPYYEQYF. The CDR3 coding sequence is TGTGCCAGCAGCTTAGATGAACAGGGACCCTACTACGAGCAGTACTTC.

The chain carries TRBV5-4 and TRBJ2-3; 8 bases match TRBD1. The V segment lost 4 bases and the J segment 3 bases; nucleotides outside the gene matches: 4. Germline V gene lookup returns CDR1 SGHNT and CDR2 YYREEE (reference sequence). This CDR3 has 14 residues. CDR3 bases: TGTGCCAGCAGCATGCAGGGGGCGACAGATACGCAGTATTTT. Its translation is CASSMQGATDTQYF.